The clone carrying this TCR beta chain came up a few times. These data are taken from a study of T cell repertoires in cytomegalovirus infection. One entry per CDR3 protein, called by TCRdb with MiXCR from the reads. The repertoire holds about 150,000 distinct CDR3 sequences, with 20% to 30% as singletons. The CDR3 runs 12 residues. The germline V gene encodes CDR1 SGHTA and CDR2 FQGNSA. V was cut by 8 bases and J by 5 bases, with 10 bases left in between. Sequencing used PBMCs. The chain carries TRBV7-2 and TRBJ1-5; D might be TRBD1 (5 bases). The TCR comes from a human donor in good health (CMV status not recorded). Some clones in this sample may be carry-over from other donors' samples. The CDR3 nucleotides read TGTGCCAGCGCATTACAGGATCAGCCCCAGCATTTT. This sequence encodes CASALQDQPQHF.